This TCR beta chain appears in the sequencing data of a study of shared T cell receptors in the human thymus (dated by TCRdb to the early 2020s). In terms of the full investigation: The study examined how self-reactive, shared T-cell receptor alpha chains are generated in the human thymus.

V sheds 3 bases and J sheds 3 bases, leaving 15 bases between their ends. The germline V gene specifies MGHRA as CDR1 and YSYEKL as CDR2. Inclusive of the bounding cysteine and phenylalanine, the CDR3 is 15 residues long. This entry keeps only the CDR3 DNA: 45 bases, framed from base 1. As concerns this clone: This clone's antigen is unknown. There are no base qualities to consult, and no much larger clone falls within one base.

The method behind the library was the immunoSEQ multiplex PCR assay. Here the immuneACCESS table is served through TCRdb, limited to in-frame sequences with V and J called. Missing clones are a known gap in these copies; in checked studies unresolved V genes cover under half, and the rest lacks a known reason. Across this sample there are about 380,000 clones, with around 95% seen only once. The ten largest account for roughly 0.02% of the sample. In this chain, TRBV4-1 is recombined with TRBJ2-7; the D gene is perhaps TRBD1, from 5 matching bases. The sequenced sample was thymocytes. The source of this sequence is a human donor. The DNA sequence is given as TGCGCCAGCAGCCACCGGCAGGGTCTAATCTACGAGCAGTACTTC. Translated, this gives CASSHRQGLIYEQYF.